The T cell receptor (beta chain) described here comes from a study of T-cell memory formation after mild COVID-19. Overall study findings and caveats: Prior to infection, memory already included some responding clones, suggesting cross-reactive memory joined.

In TCRdb, the 5' RACE reads were re-called with MiXCR into one record per CDR3 protein. The sample holds 470,000 or so distinct CDR3 sequences, around 19% seen once. The sample holds a few counts of this clonotype. The antigen remains unidentified. The CDR3 runs 14 residues. Between the trimmed V and J ends, which lost 6 bases and 7 bases, there was a span of 19 bases. From germline, CDR1 is SGHTA and CDR2 FQGNSA. This receptor was taken from an adult woman who had mild COVID-19 (a few samples of this study predate the infection). Cell type and time point are not known. Sequences were obtained from PBMCs or a T cell subset sorted from them (not recorded which). The genes are TRBV7-2 and TRBJ2-7; D ambiguous. In DNA, the CDR3 is TGTGCCAGCAGGACCAGTCCCAATGGTGGAGAGCAGTACTTC. It specifies CASRTSPNGGEQYF.